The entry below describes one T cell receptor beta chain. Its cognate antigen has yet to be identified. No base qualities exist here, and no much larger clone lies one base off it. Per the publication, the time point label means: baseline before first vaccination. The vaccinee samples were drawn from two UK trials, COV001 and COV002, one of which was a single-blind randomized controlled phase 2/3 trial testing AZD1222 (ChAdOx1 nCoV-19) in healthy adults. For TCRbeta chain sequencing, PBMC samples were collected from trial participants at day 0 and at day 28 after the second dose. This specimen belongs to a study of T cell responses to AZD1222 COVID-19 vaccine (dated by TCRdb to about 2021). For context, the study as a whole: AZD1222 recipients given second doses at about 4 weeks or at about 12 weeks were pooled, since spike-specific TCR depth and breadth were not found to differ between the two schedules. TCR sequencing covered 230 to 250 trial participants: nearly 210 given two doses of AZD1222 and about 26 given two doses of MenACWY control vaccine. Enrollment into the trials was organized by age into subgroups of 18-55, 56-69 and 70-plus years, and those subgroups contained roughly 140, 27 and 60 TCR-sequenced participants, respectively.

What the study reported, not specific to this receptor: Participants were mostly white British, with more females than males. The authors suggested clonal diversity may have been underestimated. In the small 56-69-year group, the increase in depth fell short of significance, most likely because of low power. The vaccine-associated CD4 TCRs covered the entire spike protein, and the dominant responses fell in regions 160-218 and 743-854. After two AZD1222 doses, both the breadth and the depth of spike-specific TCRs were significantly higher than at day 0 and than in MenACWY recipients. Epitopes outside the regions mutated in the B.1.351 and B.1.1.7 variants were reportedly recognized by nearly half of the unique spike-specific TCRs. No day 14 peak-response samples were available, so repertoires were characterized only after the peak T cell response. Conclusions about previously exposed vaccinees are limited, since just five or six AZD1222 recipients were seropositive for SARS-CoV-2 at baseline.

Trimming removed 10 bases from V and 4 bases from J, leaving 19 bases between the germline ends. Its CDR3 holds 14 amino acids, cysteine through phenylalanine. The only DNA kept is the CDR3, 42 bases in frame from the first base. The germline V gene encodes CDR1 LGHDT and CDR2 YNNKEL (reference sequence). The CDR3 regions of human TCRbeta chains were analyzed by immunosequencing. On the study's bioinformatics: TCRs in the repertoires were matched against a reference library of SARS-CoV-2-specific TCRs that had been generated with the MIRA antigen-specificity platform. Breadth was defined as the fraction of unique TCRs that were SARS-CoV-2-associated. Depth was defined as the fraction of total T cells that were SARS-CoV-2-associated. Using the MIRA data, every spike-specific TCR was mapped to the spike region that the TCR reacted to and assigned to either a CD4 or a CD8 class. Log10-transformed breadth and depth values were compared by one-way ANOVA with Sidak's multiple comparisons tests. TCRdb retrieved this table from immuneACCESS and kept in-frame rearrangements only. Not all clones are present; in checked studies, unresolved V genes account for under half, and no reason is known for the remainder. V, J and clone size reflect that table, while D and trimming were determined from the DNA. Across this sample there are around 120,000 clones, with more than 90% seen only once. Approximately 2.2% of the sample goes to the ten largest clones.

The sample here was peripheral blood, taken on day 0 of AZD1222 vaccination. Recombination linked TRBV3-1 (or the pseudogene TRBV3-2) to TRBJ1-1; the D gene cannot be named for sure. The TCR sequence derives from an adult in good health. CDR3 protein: CATSDLLGSTEAFF. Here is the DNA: TGTGCCACGTCCGACCTCTTGGGTAGCACTGAAGCTTTCTTT.